Listed below are T cell receptor beta chains from one sample, sequenced in a study of blood T cell repertoires in COVID-19. Some clones are missing from TCRdb's copy, which holds only in-frame ones; the method was immunoSEQ multiplex PCR. The table includes 300,000 to 450,000 clones, roughly 86% detected once. Source material: peripheral blood. These receptors originate from a human donor with acute or convalescent COVID-19. The donor label of this sample is uncertain. The CDR3 runs from the conserved cysteine through the conserved F or W. D genes are given only for firm matches. Clone size is given for some rows only: seen once, a few or many times, or a class if the clone is expanded.

CASSMNGGRDTQYF TGTGCCAGTAGTATGAACGGGGGACGTGATACGCAGTATTTT TRBJ2-3 - TRBV19 -
CASSLLAGGLDTQYF TGTGCCAGCAGTTTGTTAGCGGGGGGGCTTGATACGCAGTATTTT TRBJ2-3 once TRBV27 TRBD2
CASQATGELFF TGTGCCAGTCAGGCCACCGGGGAGCTGTTTTTT TRBJ2-2 few TRBV2 -
CASSSAGTVNTEAFF TGTGCCAGCAGTTCGGCCGGGACAGTGAACACTGAAGCTTTCTTT TRBJ1-1 - TRBV27 TRBD1
CASSPNVLERGTDTQYF TGTGCCAGCAGCCCCAACGTTTTGGAGCGAGGGACAGATACGCAGTATTTT TRBJ2-3 once TRBV13 -
CASRGRADANEKLFF TGTGCCAGCAGAGGCAGGGCGGACGCTAATGAAAAACTGTTTTTT TRBJ1-4 - TRBV6-5 -
CASSLNRARNTEAFF TGTGCCAGCAGCCTAAACAGGGCCAGGAACACTGAAGCTTTCTTT TRBJ1-1 - TRBV7-8 -
CASSPRLGEQYF TGTGCCAGCTCACCCCGACTCGGCGAGCAGTACTTC TRBJ2-7 - TRBV18 -
CASSMEVNYGYTF TGTGCCAGTAGTATGGAGGTTAACTATGGCTACACCTTC TRBJ1-2 - TRBV19 -
CASSLLGSGEQYF TGTGCCAGCAGTTTATTGGGGTCGGGGGAGCAGTACTTC TRBJ2-7 - TRBV27 -
CASSLMTGKIEAFF TGCGCCAGCAGCTTAATGACAGGGAAGATTGAAGCTTTCTTT TRBJ1-1 - TRBV5-1 TRBD1
CASSPQTRQGTETQYF TGTGCCAGCAGCCCGCAAACCCGACAGGGTACAGAGACCCAGTACTTC TRBJ2-5 - TRBV5-5 TRBD1
CASSLAPQPQHF TGTGCCAGCAGCTTGGCTCCCCAGCCCCAGCATTTT TRBJ1-5 - TRBV5-8 -
CASRPRDRGPNYGYTF TGTGCCAGCAGACCCCGGGACAGGGGCCCTAACTATGGCTACACCTTC TRBJ1-2 few TRBV2 TRBD1
CAWSVGVGTEAFF TGTGCCTGGAGTGTAGGGGTTGGGACTGAAGCTTTCTTT TRBJ1-1 - TRBV30 -
CASSDSGGREEQFF TGTGCCAGCAGTGACTCGGGGGGGAGGGAGGAGCAGTTCTTC TRBJ2-1 - TRBV2 TRBD2
CASSLPPDWNTEAFF TGTGCCAGCAGCTTACCCCCGGACTGGAACACTGAAGCTTTCTTT TRBJ1-1 - TRBV7-2 -
CASSYGGRHGYTF TGTGCCAGCAGTTACGGGGGTAGACATGGCTACACCTTC TRBJ1-2 - TRBV28 -
CASSPGTPPSNQPQHF TGCGCCAGCAGCCCTGGGACACCACCTAGCAATCAGCCCCAGCATTTT TRBJ1-5 once TRBV5-1 -
CASSPPGQLNYGYTF TGTGCCAGCAGTCCACCGGGACAGCTAAACTATGGCTACACCTTC TRBJ1-2 - TRBV28 TRBD1
CASSNSNNSPLHF TGTGCCAGCAGCAACAGTAATAATTCACCCCTCCACTTT TRBJ1-6 - TRBV12-3/TRBV12-4 -
CASSLPGCRGGANEKLFF TGTGCCAGCAGTCTCCCCGGGTGTAGGGGGGGGGCTAATGAAAAACTGTTTTTT TRBJ1-4 many TRBV6-6 -
CASSLAGNTEAFF TGTGCCAGCAGTTTAGCCGGGAACACTGAAGCTTTCTTT TRBJ1-1 - TRBV28 -
CASSFQQNTEAFF TGCGCCAGCAGCTTCCAACAGAACACTGAAGCTTTCTTT TRBJ1-1 once TRBV5-1 -
CASSLDLLGHGQETQYF TGTGCCAGCAGCTTAGATCTGTTGGGACACGGTCAAGAGACCCAGTACTTC TRBJ2-5 - TRBV11-2 -
CASSFGGGYTF TGTGCCAGCAGCTTCGGGGGGGGCTACACCTTC TRBJ1-2 - TRBV7-2 -
CASSHGGGKGTGELFF TGTGCCAGCAGTCACGGGGGAGGGAAAGGCACCGGGGAGCTGTTTTTT TRBJ2-2 - TRBV6-6 TRBD2
CASSLEGNEQYF TGTGCCAGCAGCTTGGAGGGGAACGAGCAGTACTTC TRBJ2-7 - TRBV5-4 -
CASSMGGADTQYF TGTGCCAGTAGTATGGGAGGCGCAGATACGCAGTATTTT TRBJ2-3 - TRBV19 -
CSASSGDSNQPQHF TGCAGTGCTAGTTCGGGAGATAGCAATCAGCCCCAGCATTTT TRBJ1-5 - TRBV20-1 -
CASRLARVGDRSSYEQYF TGTGCAAGTCGCTTAGCCCGGGTGGGGGACAGGAGCTCCTACGAGCAGTACTTC TRBJ2-7 few TRBV12-2 -
CSATERARQPQHF TGCAGTGCTACTGAGCGGGCCCGTCAGCCCCAGCATTTT TRBJ1-5 - TRBV20-1 -
CASSSWTGGTLRGNQPQHF TGTGCCAGCAGTTCGTGGACAGGGGGTACACTGAGGGGAAATCAGCCCCAGCATTTT TRBJ1-5 - TRBV28 TRBD1
CASSQTLSGEAEQYF TGTGCCAGCAGCCAAACCCTCTCGGGGGAGGCCGAGCAGTACTTC TRBJ2-7 - TRBV3-1/TRBV3-2 -
CASSPGLAGYEQYF TGTGCCAGCAGCCCCGGACTAGCGGGTTACGAGCAGTACTTC TRBJ2-7 - TRBV5-8 TRBD2
CASSRNRGGNTEAFF TGTGCCAGCAGCAGAAACAGGGGCGGGAACACTGAAGCTTTCTTT TRBJ1-1 - TRBV7-9 TRBD1
CATSDPGGGRGKTTEAFF TGTGCCACCAGTGACCCGGGAGGCGGAAGGGGTAAGACGACTGAAGCTTTCTTT TRBJ1-1 - TRBV24-1 -
CASSKHGSGNQPQHF TGTGCCAGTAGTAAACATGGGTCGGGGAATCAGCCCCAGCATTTT TRBJ1-5 - TRBV19 -
CASSALAGGPHEQYF TGTGCCAGCAGTGCCCTAGCGGGGGGGCCCCACGAGCAGTACTTC TRBJ2-7 - TRBV2 TRBD2
CASSPMNTEAFF TGTGCCAGCTCACCTATGAACACTGAAGCTTTCTTT TRBJ1-1 - TRBV18 -
CASSKTSGRAYNEQFF TGTGCCAGCAGCAAGACTAGCGGGAGGGCCTATAATGAGCAGTTCTTC TRBJ2-1 - TRBV7-9 TRBD2
CASRQGTKNIQYF TGTGCCAGCCGCCAGGGGACCAAAAACATTCAGTACTTC TRBJ2-4 - TRBV6-6 -
CASSAGLADTGELFF TGTGCCAGCTCCGCGGGACTAGCGGACACCGGGGAGCTGTTTTTT TRBJ2-2 - TRBV18 TRBD2
CAWSVGSRVSEAFF TGTGCCTGGAGTGTCGGGAGTAGGGTCTCTGAAGCTTTCTTT TRBJ1-1 - TRBV30 -
CASSNRGPNIQYF TGTGCCAGTAGTAACAGGGGACCAAACATTCAGTACTTC TRBJ2-4 - TRBV19 TRBD1
CASSHHPSNQPQHF TGTGCCAGCAGCCATCATCCCAGCAATCAGCCCCAGCATTTT TRBJ1-5 few TRBV5-5 -
CASSRGGRLASYEQYF TGTGCCAGCAGTCGCGGGGGGCGACTAGCCTCCTACGAGCAGTACTTC TRBJ2-7 - TRBV14 TRBD2
CASSEPGVGDEQYF TGTGCCAGCAGTGAACCAGGGGTTGGAGACGAGCAGTACTTC TRBJ2-7 - TRBV6-1 -
CASSLSGTSGWSTDTQYF TGTGCCAGCAGTTTAAGCGGGACTAGCGGGTGGAGCACAGATACGCAGTATTTT TRBJ2-3 - TRBV27 TRBD2
CASSEEQWNTEAFF TGTGCCAGCAGTGAAGAACAGTGGAACACTGAAGCTTTCTTT TRBJ1-1 - TRBV2 -
CASSPERAVGNEQFF TGTGCCAGCAGCCCCGAGCGGGCTGTGGGGAATGAGCAGTTCTTC TRBJ2-1 - TRBV11-2 -